These 11 T cell receptor beta chains were sequenced from one sample in a study of cytomegalovirus exposure and HLA in healthy donors. A multiplex PCR was run with 60 Vbeta primers and 13 Jbeta primers. Assay used: immunoSEQ multiplex PCR; TCRdb lists only in-frame clones, some missing. The data show approximately 120,000 clones, with 65% to 75% seen just once and 3.5% to 5% held by the top ten. Material: PBMCs. The receptors shown here come from a woman aged 50 to 60 in good health and CMV-seropositive.

J is TRBJ1-6 and V is TRBV10-3; 12 bases line up with TRBD1. The germline V gene encodes CDR1 ENHRY and CDR2 SYGVKD. V dropped 11 bases and J dropped 10; count of bases not matched to a gene: 6. The CDR3 spans 13 residues. DNA of the CDR3: TGTGCCGCTACCGGGACAGGGGGCTCACCCCTCCACTTT. Translating gives CAATGTGGSPLHF.

The J gene is TRBJ1-2, the V gene TRBV5-1, with 7 bases fitting TRBD1. The CDR3 contains 14 residues. Germline V gene lookup returns CDR1 SGHRS and CDR2 YFSETQ. The V segment lost 5 bases and the J segment 4 bases; nucleotides outside the gene matches: 8. This CDR3 is CASSETGDLYGYTF. The CDR3 DNA reads TGCGCCAGCAGTGAAACAGGGGACCTCTATGGCTACACCTTC.

A few counts support this clone. J is TRBJ2-7 and V is TRBV6-1; 10 bases are shared with TRBD1. The CDR3 spans 14 residues. Per germline, CDR1 MNHNS and CDR2 SASEGT. Trimming cost V 7 bases and J 6 bases; bases outside gene matches: 9. CDR3 in DNA: TGTGCCAGCAATACCCGACAGGGGGCGCGCGAGCAGTACTTC. Encoded protein: CASNTRQGAREQYF.

The CDR3 DNA is TGTGCCACCAGCAGAGATGGCCCCACTGAAGCTTTCTTT. Translation: CATSRDGPTEAFF. This chain joins TRBV15 and TRBJ1-1; D gene unclear. V gave up 0 bases and J gave up 4 bases, with 6 bases separating them. CDR1 and CDR2 from the germline V gene are LNHNV and YYDKDF (reference sequence). The CDR3 loop spans 13 amino acids.

The V and J genes are TRBV7-9 and TRBJ2-7, with TRBD2 as a possible D gene (6 bases). From germline, CDR1 is SEHNR and CDR2 FQNEAQ (reference sequence). This CDR3 has 13 residues. Deletions cut 6 bases from V and 3 bases from J, with 12 bases between. The CDR3 nucleotides are TGTGCCAGCAGTAGGGACTTCCTCTACGAGCAGTACTTC. It specifies CASSRDFLYEQYF.

This chain connects TRBV11-2 to TRBJ2-1; the match to TRBD2 covers 13 bases. Germline V gene lookup returns CDR1 SGHAT and CDR2 FQNNGV. The CDR3 runs 17 residues. V shed 2 bases and J 6 bases; nucleotides not matched to a gene: 7. The CDR3 nucleotides read TGTGCCAGCAGCTTACGAACGGGACTAGCGGGGAGCAATGAGCAGTTCTTC. Protein sequence: CASSLRTGLAGSNEQFF.

This clone was seen more than once but under ten times. The rearrangement joins TRBV7-6 to TRBJ1-1, with 7 bases lining up with TRBD1. The CDR3 has 14 amino acids. V dropped 1 base and J dropped 3; count of bases not matched to a gene: 2. Germline CDR1 and CDR2: SGHVS and FNYEAQ. The CDR3 DNA reads as TGTGCCAGCAGCTTAGGGGACAGCCACACTGAAGCTTTCTTT. This sequence encodes CASSLGDSHTEAFF.

The chain is built from TRBV23-1 and TRBJ2-5, with 7 bases lining up with TRBD1. TRBV23-1 is labeled an ORF, and its function is uncertain. This CDR3 spans 17 amino acids. Germline trimming cut 0 bases from V and 8 bases from J; bases unmatched to any gene: 15. In DNA, the CDR3 is TGCGCCAGCAGTCAATCGAGGTCACGGACAGGCAGAGAAACCCAGTACTTC. It translates to CASSQSRSRTGRETQYF.

This chain links TRBV28 with TRBJ2-5; tentatively, D is TRBD1 (6 bases). V lost 4 bases and J lost 2, with 11 bases in between. This CDR3 is built from 14 residues. From germline, CDR1 is MDHEN and CDR2 SYDVKM. The CDR3 DNA reads TGTGCCAGCAGTTCAGGGGATCAGCAAGAGACCCAGTACTTC. This sequence encodes CASSSGDQQETQYF.

This clone was recorded a few times. The chain is built from TRBV7-3 and TRBJ1-2; TRBD1 aligns across 8 bases. V dropped 2 bases and J dropped 4; count of bases not matched to a gene: 0. This CDR3 is 13 amino acids long. The germline gives CDR1 SGHTA, CDR2 FQGTGA. CDR3 DNA: TGTGCCAGCAGCTTAGGACAGGGCTATGGCTACACCTTC. It codes for CASSLGQGYGYTF.

V usage is TRBV15 and J usage is TRBJ1-2; TRBD1 agrees at 9 bases. Germline V gives CDR1 LNHNV, CDR2 YYDKDF (reference sequence). The CDR3 spans 15 residues. J was trimmed by 4 bases and V by 0 bases; bases with no gene match: 3. In nucleotides, the CDR3 is TGTGCCACCAGCAGAGAGGACAGGGGCCCCTATGGCTACACCTTC. It is translated as CATSREDRGPYGYTF.